The 30 T cell receptor beta chains below come from one sample, sequenced in a study of T cells in Graves' hyperthyroidism and ophthalmopathy. TCR beta CDR3 sequences were amplified from RNA transcripts. In the first-round RT-PCR of the TCR CDR3, the HTBI primer set was used. TCRdb analysed the multiplex PCR reads with MiXCR anew, one entry per CDR3 protein. The profile shows fewer than 700,000 distinct CDR3 sequences, approximately 17% of them singletons. Material: blood. The receptors shown here come from a woman aged 18-30 years with Graves' ophthalmopathy.

The chain recombines TRBV29-1 with TRBJ2-7; a possible D gene is TRBD1 (6 bases). Deletions cut 6 bases from V and 2 bases from J, with 14 bases between. Per germline, CDR1 SQVTM and CDR2 ANQGSEA. The CDR3 length is 13 residues. CDR3 sequence: CSVVTGTAYEQYF. The DNA for the CDR3 is TGCAGCGTAGTAACAGGGACCGCCTACGAGCAGTACTTC.

The table lists this clonotype with many counts. This chain joins TRBV11-2 and TRBJ1-2; D uncertain. In germline, CDR1 is SGHAT, CDR2 FQNNGV. CDR3 length equals 12 residues. V shed 5 bases and J shed 8 bases, with 12 bases lying between them. The CDR3 DNA reads as TGTGCCAGCAGCCGCGGATTCGAGGGCTACACCTTC. This encodes CASSRGFEGYTF.

This clonotype has a handful of counts. The chain combines TRBV9 with TRBJ1-1; TRBD1 is a possible D gene (5 bases). This CDR3 is 15 amino acids long. CDR1 is SGDLS, CDR2 YYNGEE, per germline. V lost 0 bases and J 5 bases, leaving 14 bases between the germline ends. CDR3 sequence: CASSVDPGGKTEAFF. CDR3 in DNA: TGTGCCAGCAGCGTAGACCCGGGGGGGAAAACTGAAGCTTTCTTT.

The J gene is TRBJ1-5, the V gene TRBV6-5; tentatively, D is TRBD1 (5 bases). Germline V gene data show CDR1 as MNHEY and CDR2 as SVGAGI. The V and J ends lost 4 bases and 6 bases respectively, with 13 bases between them. The CDR3 is 14 residues long. Here the CDR3 DNA reads TGTGCCAGCAGTTCCCTCACCCAGGGTCAGCCCCAGCATTTT. Its protein product is CASSSLTQGQPQHF.

This clonotype was seen repeatedly, ten times or more. This chain links TRBV7-9 with TRBJ2-7; D gene ambiguous. The CDR3 covers 12 residues. V lost 4 bases, J lost 4 bases, and 8 bases lay in between. Germline V gene sequence: CDR1 SEHNR, CDR2 FQNEAQ (reference sequence). The CDR3 spells CASSSDLYEQYF. Written as DNA, the CDR3 is TGTGCCAGCAGCTCCGACTTATACGAGCAGTACTTC. The full variable domain, rest sourced from reference TRBV7-9 and TRBJ2-7, is DTGVSQNPRHKITKRGQNVTFRCDPISEHNRLYWYRQTLGQGPEFLTYFQNEAQLEKSRLLSDRFSAERPKGSFSTLEIQRTEQGDSAMYLCASSSDLYEQYFGPGTRLTVT.

This clonotype was seen ten or more times. The rearrangement links TRBV13 to TRBJ2-3; D is ambiguous. The germline CDR1 and CDR2 sequences are PRHDT and FYEKMQ (reference sequence). Trimming took off 5 bases at V and 4 bases at J, with 22 bases between the two ends. The CDR3 sequence is 17 residues long. In DNA form, the CDR3 reads TGTGCCAGCAGCACCCGAGAAGTCGGAAATAGGGCAGATACGCAGTATTTT. As protein: CASSTREVGNRADTQYF.

The chain joins TRBV27 to TRBJ2-7; TRBD1 matches 8 bases. CDR1 MNHEY and CDR2 SMNVEV come from the germline V gene (reference sequence). The trim removed 5 bases at V and 4 bases at J, leaving 7 bases unmatched. The CDR3 extends over 14 amino acids. The CDR3: CASSPTGAHYEQYF. The DNA of the CDR3 is TGTGCCAGCAGTCCGACAGGGGCGCATTACGAGCAGTACTTC.

The chain employs TRBV27 and TRBJ1-4; D perhaps matches TRBD1 (5 bases). The CDR3 loop spans 15 amino acids. The germline V gene encodes CDR1 MNHEY and CDR2 SMNVEV (reference sequence). V was clipped by 5 bases and J by 8 bases, with 18 bases between them. CDR3 loop: CASSPQGWLREKLFF. Written as DNA, the CDR3 is TGTGCCAGCAGTCCGCAGGGCTGGCTACGGGAAAAACTGTTTTTT.

The chain couples TRBV28 to TRBJ2-7; 8 bases fit TRBD1. With 5 bases clipped from V and 3 bases from J, the junction kept 6 bases outside the gene matches. Germline lookup yields CDR1 MDHEN and CDR2 SYDVKM. There are 14 residues in the CDR3. In DNA form, the CDR3 reads TGTGCCAGCAGTCCCCTAACAGGGGGCTACGAGCAGTACTTC. Residues: CASSPLTGGYEQYF. Drawing the rest from reference TRBV28 and TRBJ2-7, the complete variable domain is DVKVTQSSRYLVKRTGEKVFLECVQDMDHENMFWYRQDPGLGLRLIYFSYDVKMKEKGDIPEGYSVSREKKERFSLILESASTNQTSMYLCASSPLTGGYEQYFGPGTRLTVT.

The chain combines TRBV10-3 with TRBJ1-2, with 7 bases fitting TRBD1. The CDR3 is 14 residues long. Germline values: CDR1 ENHRY, CDR2 SYGVKD. The ends lost 4 bases at V and 4 bases at J; junction bases unmatched: 6. The DNA for the CDR3 is TGTGCCATCAGTGTGGGACAGAGTCTCTATGGCTACACCTTC. It codes for CAISVGQSLYGYTF.

This chain joins TRBV27 and TRBJ1-5; possible D gene TRBD1, 5 bases. The CDR3 is 14 residues long. The germline gives CDR1 MNHEY, CDR2 SMNVEV (reference sequence). V lost 6 bases to trimming and J lost 2 bases, with 11 bases between them. CDR3 bases: TGTGCCAGCAGCGAGACAGCCGGCAATCAGCCCCAGCATTTT. Translated: CASSETAGNQPQHF.

This clonotype was recorded many times. The chain couples TRBV28 to TRBJ2-7; unclear D gene. Trimming took 6 bases from V and 1 from J, leaving 13 bases between them. The CDR3 contains 14 residues. Germline CDR1 reads MDHEN; CDR2 reads SYDVKM. CDR3 sequence: CASSIRAGSYEQYF. As DNA, the CDR3 is TGTGCCAGCAGCATCCGGGCAGGTTCCTACGAGCAGTACTTC.

V usage is TRBV19 and J usage is TRBJ1-6, with TRBD1 matching over 9 bases. The CDR3 is made up of 17 amino acids. The ends lost 7 bases at V and 2 bases at J; junction bases unmatched: 9. Germline CDR1 reads LNHDA; CDR2 reads SQIVND (reference sequence). The CDR3 spells CASTPRGQGPYNSPLHF. The CDR3 DNA reads as TGTGCCAGTACCCCCAGAGGACAGGGGCCCTATAATTCACCCCTCCACTTT. Based on the CDR3 plus reference TRBV19 and TRBJ1-6, the full variable domain is DGGITQSPKYLFRKEGQNVTLSCEQNLNHDAMYWYRQDPGQGLRLIYYSQIVNDFQKGDIAEGYSVSREKKESFPLTVTSAQKNPTAFYLCASTPRGQGPYNSPLHFGNGTRLTVT.

This clonotype was observed at least ten times. The V gene is TRBV6-2 or TRBV6-3, the J gene TRBJ1-1; 10 bases align to TRBD1. The CDR3 has 17 amino acids. V was clipped by 2 bases and J by 3 bases; unmatched bases: 9. The germline V gene encodes CDR1 MNHEY and CDR2 SVGEGT. Written as DNA, the CDR3 is TGTGCCAGCAGTTACGAGACAGGGGGCTCTGTGGACACTGAAGCTTTCTTT. This sequence encodes CASSYETGGSVDTEAFF.

This clonotype was picked up a small number of times. This may be a read error: a much more frequent sequence differs by one nucleotide. The chain carries TRBV2 and TRBJ2-2, with D possibly TRBD1 on 6 matching bases. Germline V gives CDR1 SNHLY, CDR2 FYNNEI. This CDR3 comprises 15 residues. The CDR3 reads CASSEQGPNTGEPFF. In DNA form, the CDR3 reads TGTGCCAGCAGTGAACAGGGGCCGAACACCGGGGAGCCGTTTTTT. The entire variable domain, with the rest obtained from reference TRBV2 and TRBJ2-2, is as follows: EPEVTQTPSHQVTQMGQEVILRCVPISNHLYFYWYRQILGQKVEFLVSFYNNEISEKSEIFDDQFSVERPDGSNFTLKIRSTKLEDSAMYFCASSEQGPNTGEPFFGEGSRLTVL.

This clonotype was observed at least ten times. The DNA of the CDR3 is TGTGCCAGCAGCTCACCCGCTAGTATAGGTGAATACGAGCAGTACTTC. Translated, it gives CASSSPASIGEYEQYF. The chain joins TRBV28 to TRBJ2-7; no firm D call. Trimming shortened V by 6 bases and J by 4 bases, and 22 bases separated the two germline ends. Germline V gene data show CDR1 as MDHEN and CDR2 as SYDVKM. The CDR3 has 16 amino acids.

This clonotype appeared many times. The chain combines TRBV7-9 with TRBJ2-5, with a possible D match to TRBD2 (5 bases). The CDR3 sequence is 13 residues long. V lost 3 bases and J lost 3, with 8 bases in between. In germline, CDR1 is SEHNR, CDR2 FQNEAQ (reference sequence). The CDR3 coding sequence is TGTGCCAGCAGCTTGGACGGGGAAGAGACCCAGTACTTC. Translation: CASSLDGEETQYF.

The rearrangement links TRBV4-2 to TRBJ2-7; TRBD2 agrees at 9 bases. Trimming at V came to 1 base and at J to 2 bases, leaving 15 bases not matched to a gene. Germline V lookup: CDR1 LGHNA, CDR2 YNFKEQ. The CDR3 runs to 19 residues. The CDR3 bases are TGTGCCAGCAGCCAAGCTAGCGGGACATACACAGAGGTACCCTACGAGCAGTACTTC. Its protein product is CASSQASGTYTEVPYEQYF.

This clonotype appeared many times. The gene calls are TRBV28 and TRBJ1-1; D remains unclear. The V end was cut by 5 bases, the J end by 1 base, with 14 bases between. The CDR3 contains 15 residues. CDR1 and CDR2 from the germline V gene are MDHEN and SYDVKM. CDR3 nucleotide sequence: TGTGCCAGCAGTCCCATCGGAGCATGGAACACTGAAGCTTTCTTT. It is translated as CASSPIGAWNTEAFF.

This clonotype was seen many times. The chain has TRBV7-9 and TRBJ1-1, with D maybe TRBD1 (6 bases). CDR1 is SEHNR, CDR2 FQNEAQ, per germline (reference sequence). Trimming stripped 7 bases from V and 5 bases from J, with 17 bases between. The CDR3 consists of 14 residues. The CDR3 DNA reads as TGTGCCAGCACGTCCGGGGGGGCGAGTACTGAAGCTTTCTTT. Translation: CASTSGGASTEAFF.

This clonotype was recorded a few times. The rearrangement uses TRBV29-1 and TRBJ2-2; no firm D call. Trimming stripped 3 bases from V and 1 base from J, with 3 bases between. Germline V lookup: CDR1 SQVTM, CDR2 ANQGSEA. The CDR3 contains 12 residues. The CDR3 DNA reads TGCAGCGTTGACGTGAACACCGGGGAGCTGTTTTTT. Residues: CSVDVNTGELFF.

This clonotype has more than one count but fewer than ten. The chain joins TRBV6-1 to TRBJ1-3; D not resolved. Trimming shortened V by 0 bases and J by 0 bases, and 6 bases separated the two germline ends. The CDR3 totals 15 residues. The germline CDR1 and CDR2 sequences are MNHNS and SASEGT. CDR3 nucleotides: TGTGCCAGCAGTGAAGCGCCCCTCTCTGGAAACACCATATATTTT. Protein sequence: CASSEAPLSGNTIYF.

This chain joins TRBV7-9 and TRBJ1-1; D is undetermined. The CDR3 is 14 amino acids. Germline V gene lookup returns CDR1 SEHNR and CDR2 FQNEAQ (reference sequence). The V gene lost 5 bases and the J gene lost 1 base, with 11 bases spanning the gap. CDR3 in DNA: TGTGCCAGCAGCAGACTTTCCGGGAACACTGAAGCTTTCTTT. Translating it yields CASSRLSGNTEAFF.

This clonotype has at least ten counts. This chain links TRBV20-1 with TRBJ1-4; a possible D gene is TRBD1 (5 bases). Germline CDR1 reads DFQATT; CDR2 reads SNEGSKA (reference sequence). Trimming pared 7 bases from V and 6 bases from J, leaving 24 bases between. CDR3 length: 16 amino acids. The CDR3 nucleotides read TGCAGTGTCCCCGGGACCGGTCATTGGTATGATGAAAAACTGTTTTTT. Its translation: CSVPGTGHWYDEKLFF.

This clonotype was seen many times. V and J are TRBV28 and TRBJ2-7, with 7 bases matching TRBD1. The CDR3 loop spans 13 amino acids. The germline CDR1 and CDR2 sequences are MDHEN and SYDVKM. The junction had 6 bases not matched to a gene; V was cut back by 6 bases and J by 4 bases. In nucleotides, the CDR3 is TGTGCCAGCAGCGACCCGGGACAGTACGAGCAGTACTTC. Translation: CASSDPGQYEQYF. Filled out from reference TRBV28 and TRBJ2-7, the complete variable domain reads DVKVTQSSRYLVKRTGEKVFLECVQDMDHENMFWYRQDPGLGLRLIYFSYDVKMKEKGDIPEGYSVSREKKERFSLILESASTNQTSMYLCASSDPGQYEQYFGPGTRLTVT.

The chain carries TRBV24-1 and TRBJ2-6; D is perhaps TRBD2 (5 bases). The CDR3 length is 14 residues. CDR1 is KGHDR, CDR2 SFDVKD, per germline. V gave up 4 bases and J gave up 5 bases, with 8 bases separating them. CDR3: CATSDSSRANVLTF. The CDR3 coding sequence is TGTGCCACCAGTGACTCTAGCCGGGCCAACGTCCTGACTTTC.

In its sample, this clonotype was seen many times. The chain is built from TRBV28 and TRBJ2-7, with 7 bases lining up with TRBD2. The trim removed 6 bases at V and 3 bases at J, leaving 8 bases unmatched. The CDR3 runs 14 residues. Looked up from germline, CDR1 is MDHEN and CDR2 is SYDVKM. The CDR3 protein is CASRLSGTNYEQYF. The CDR3 DNA follows: TGTGCCAGCAGGCTTTCCGGGACTAACTACGAGCAGTACTTC.

In this sample, this clonotype turned up many times. V and J are TRBV6-6 and TRBJ1-1; a possible D gene is TRBD1 (5 bases). This CDR3 contains 14 residues. V was cut by 2 bases and J by 0 bases, with 7 bases left in between. Germline values: CDR1 MNHNY, CDR2 SVGAGI (reference sequence). CDR3 nucleotide sequence: TGTGCCAGCAGTTACGAGGGGCTGAACACTGAAGCTTTCTTT. It specifies CASSYEGLNTEAFF.

This clonotype was recorded at least ten times. The CDR3 reads CASSSDTPGSYEQYF. The DNA of the CDR3 is TGTGCCAGCAGTTCGGACACCCCGGGGTCCTACGAGCAGTACTTC. The J gene is TRBJ2-7, the V gene TRBV28; D may correspond to TRBD1 or TRBD2 (5 bases each). Trimming removed 4 bases at V and 1 base at J, with 14 bases between. CDR1 is MDHEN, CDR2 SYDVKM, per germline. The CDR3 has 15 residues. The whole variable domain, remainder taken from reference TRBV28 and TRBJ2-7, is DVKVTQSSRYLVKRTGEKVFLECVQDMDHENMFWYRQDPGLGLRLIYFSYDVKMKEKGDIPEGYSVSREKKERFSLILESASTNQTSMYLCASSSDTPGSYEQYFGPGTRLTVT.

This clonotype was picked up a small number of times. A much larger clone lies one base from this, so it may be a read error. V is TRBV5-5 and J is TRBJ2-1; D ambiguous. This CDR3 contains 10 residues. V lost 2 bases, J lost 8 bases, and 2 bases lay in between. Germline values: CDR1 SGHKS, CDR2 YYEKEE (reference sequence). CDR3 sequence: CASSFYEQFF. As DNA, the CDR3 is TGTGCCAGCAGCTTCTATGAGCAGTTCTTC.